A single T cell receptor beta chain is shown here with its context. With V trimmed by 8 bases and J by 2 bases, 7 bases remained unmatched. The CDR3 is made up of 14 amino acids. The germline V gene has CDR1 ENHRY and CDR2 SYGVKD. The sample comes from a study of identical twins. From the 5' RACE reads, TCRdb called clonotypes with MiXCR, one entry per CDR3 protein. The sample lists under 1 million distinct CDR3 sequences, 12% occurring once. These same data were also listed under a study on yellow fever vaccine responses in identical twins.

The gene calls are TRBV10-3 and TRBJ2-7, with TRBD2 matching 9 bases. The receptor comes from a woman younger than 30 in good health. The sample was PBMCs. Here the CDR3 reads CAIQRTSEAYEQYF. The CDR3 nucleotides read TGTGCCATCCAGAGGACTAGCGAAGCCTACGAGCAGTACTTC.